The sequence of this T cell receptor beta chain was determined in a study of blood T cell repertoires in COVID-19. On the study more broadly: Collection of acute and convalescent COVID-19 samples took place in the United States, Italy and Spain. The analysed material was cDNA or gDNA that came from T cells, B-cell-depleted T cells, or PBMCs.

In the source study's methods: Scientists estimated how many nucleated cells there were by amplifying reference gene primers. Sequenced by immunoSEQ multiplex PCR; TCRdb stores in-frame clones only, minus some. The V and J calls and the clone size are those of that table, but D and trimming were determined from the DNA. In the table there are about 51,000 clones, approximately 86% of which are singletons. This clonotype was sampled from a man in his fifties with active COVID-19. Input material: peripheral blood.

The CDR3 DNA reads TGTGCCAGCAGCTTAGTGATTAGCCCTACCTACGAGCAGTACTTC. Protein sequence: CASSLVISPTYEQYF. This chain links TRBV11-3 with TRBJ2-7; D gene uncertain. Trimming took off 1 base at V and 2 bases at J, with 12 bases between the two ends. The CDR3 runs to 15 residues. Germline V lookup: CDR1 SGHNT, CDR2 YENEEA.